This TCR beta chain was identified in a study of blood T cells in healthy people across ages. Study-level points and caveats: Because donor CMV status was unknown, expanded clonotype changes were possibly confounded.

This CDR3 is built from 14 residues. V was trimmed by 5 bases and J by 9 bases, leaving 19 bases between them. Germline V gives CDR1 SEHNR, CDR2 FQNEAQ (reference sequence). Of note for this clonotype: Its antigen remains unknown.

With a J-beta primer mix and a sample-barcoded 5' primer, a second PCR ran about 6 to 11 cycles. TCRdb fed the 5' RACE reads into MiXCR, producing one record per CDR3 protein. The sample contains about 1.5 million distinct CDR3 sequences, approximately 40% of which appear only once. Input material: blood. This chain connects TRBV7-9 to TRBJ2-5, with D possibly being TRBD1 (6 bases). The receptor was isolated from a woman under 30 in good health. The CDR3 DNA follows: TGTGCCAGCAGCCCCCTCGGATGGACAGTGGCCCAGTACTTC. Translating gives CASSPLGWTVAQYF.